This record covers a single TCR beta chain. Its target is not known. MiXCR was run by TCRdb on the reads, yielding one entry per CDR3 protein. The sample consists of about 34,000 distinct CDR3 sequences, roughly 49% of them appearing once. The sample belongs to a study of T cell repertoires in cytomegalovirus infection. Study details: Newly reported HLA-C-restricted and thoroughly characterized HLA-B-restricted CMV epitopes were employed.

V lost 0 bases to trimming and J lost 1 base; unmatched junction nucleotides: 17. The germline V gene encodes CDR1 MDHEN and CDR2 SYDVKM. The CDR3 covers 20 residues. Overall study findings and caveats: HLA-C-restricted, CMV-specific TCR beta clonotypes were dominant ex vivo.

Here the sequenced sample was CD8+ T cells from cultured PBMCs, taken from culture after CMV antigen stimulation. This rearrangement joins TRBV28 to TRBJ2-7, with 8 bases matching TRBD1. This TCR derives from a human donor in good health (CMV status not recorded). Some clones in this sample may be carry-over from other donors' samples. The CDR3 nucleotides read TGTGCCAGCAGTTTATGGGTAATCTTAGGACAGGGAACGGGGTCCTACGAGCAGTACTTC. This codes for CASSLWVILGQGTGSYEQYF.